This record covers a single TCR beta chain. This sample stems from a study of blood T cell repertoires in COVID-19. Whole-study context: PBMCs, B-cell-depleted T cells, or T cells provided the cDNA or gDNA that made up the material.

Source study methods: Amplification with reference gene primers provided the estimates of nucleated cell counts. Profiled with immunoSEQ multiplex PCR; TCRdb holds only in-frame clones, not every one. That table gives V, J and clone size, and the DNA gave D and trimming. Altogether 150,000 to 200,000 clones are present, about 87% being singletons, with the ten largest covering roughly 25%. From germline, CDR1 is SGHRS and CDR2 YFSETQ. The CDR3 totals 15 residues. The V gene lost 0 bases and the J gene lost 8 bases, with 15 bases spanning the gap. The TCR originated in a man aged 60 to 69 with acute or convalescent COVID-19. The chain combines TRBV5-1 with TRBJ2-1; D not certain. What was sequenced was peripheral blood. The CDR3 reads CASSLEFLRSDEQFF. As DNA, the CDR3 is TGCGCCAGCAGCTTGGAGTTTCTTAGAAGCGATGAGCAGTTCTTC. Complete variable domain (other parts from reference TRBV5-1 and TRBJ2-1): KAGVTQTPRYLIKTRGQQVTLSCSPISGHRSVSWYQQTPGQGLQFLFEYFSETQRNKGNFPGRFSGRQFSNSRSEMNVSTLELGDSALYLCASSLEFLRSDEQFFGPGTRLTVL.